This T cell receptor (beta chain) was identified during a study of metastatic and nonmetastatic thyroid tumors. TCRdb re-called the PCR reads through MiXCR. The table has approximately 16,000 clones, 33% seen once. No patient had received any treatment before thyroid surgery. Trimming took 3 bases from V and 0 from J, leaving 14 bases between them. From germline, CDR1 is SGHTA and CDR2 FQGTGA. The CDR3 spans 16 residues. The origin of this receptor is a male donor with papillary thyroid cancer or a benign thyroid nodule (not recorded which). Some clones in this sample may be carry-over from other donors' samples. The chain is built from TRBV7-3 and TRBJ1-1; D is perhaps TRBD1 (5 bases). Sequenced input: tumor tissue. The CDR3 loop reads CASSFRGRELNTEAFF. The CDR3 DNA follows: TGTGCCAGCAGCTTCCGGGGGAGGGAGTTGAACACTGAAGCTTTCTTT. Combining the CDR3 with reference TRBV7-3 and TRBJ1-1 gives the whole variable domain GAGVSQTPSNKVTEKGKYVELRCDPISGHTALYWYRQSLGQGPEFLIYFQGTGAADDSGLPNDRFFAVRPEGSVSTLKIQRTERGDSAVYLCASSFRGRELNTEAFFGQGTRLTVV.